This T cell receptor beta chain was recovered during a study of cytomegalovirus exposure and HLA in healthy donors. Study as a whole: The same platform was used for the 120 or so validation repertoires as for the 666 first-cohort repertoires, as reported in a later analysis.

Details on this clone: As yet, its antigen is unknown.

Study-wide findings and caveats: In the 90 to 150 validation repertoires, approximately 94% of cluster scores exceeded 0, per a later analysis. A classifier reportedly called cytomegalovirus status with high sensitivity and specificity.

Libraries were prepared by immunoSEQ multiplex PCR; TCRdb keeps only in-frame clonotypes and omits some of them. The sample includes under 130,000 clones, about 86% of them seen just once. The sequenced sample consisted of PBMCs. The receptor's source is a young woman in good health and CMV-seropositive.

The CDR3 DNA sequence: TGTGCCAGCAGCTTCGTGCGGGAGGCCTATGAGCAGTTCTTC. It specifies CASSFVREAYEQFF. The chain recombines TRBV6-1 with TRBJ2-1, with TRBD2 matching 8 bases. J was trimmed by 8 bases and V by 6 bases; bases with no gene match: 9. This CDR3 has 14 residues. From germline, CDR1 is MNHNS and CDR2 SASEGT.